A selection of T cell receptor beta chains follows, all from one sample in a study of cytomegalovirus exposure and HLA in healthy donors. The repertoire was sequenced with immunoSEQ multiplex PCR; TCRdb's copy has only in-frame clones and lacks some. The sample consists of 95,000 to 150,000 clones, around 89% of them appearing once. The sequencing input was PBMCs. Receptors originate from a woman younger than 30 in good health and CMV-seropositive. Each CDR3 is given with its conserved first and last residue. D genes are given only for firm matches.

D: .; V: TRBV5-1; J: TRBJ1-3; CDR3: CASSLQGSSGNTIYF
D: .; V: TRBV14; J: TRBJ1-6; CDR3: CASSQDAQANSPLHF
D: TRBD2; V: TRBV2; J: TRBJ2-2; CDR3: CASYGGGPGELFF
D: TRBD1; V: TRBV7-2; J: TRBJ1-3; CDR3: CASSKASTGGDTIYF
D: TRBD1; V: TRBV25-1; J: TRBJ1-1; CDR3: CASSGPGTGNTEAFF
D: TRBD1; V: TRBV7-8; J: TRBJ1-2; CDR3: CASSLEGANYGYTF
D: .; V: TRBV5-1; J: TRBJ1-4; CDR3: CASSLVGGANEKLFF
D: TRBD2; V: TRBV30; J: TRBJ2-1; CDR3: CAWNFGRGGSHEQFF
D: TRBD1; V: TRBV9; J: TRBJ1-4; CDR3: CASSDGTGRHEKLFF
D: .; V: TRBV2; J: TRBJ2-7; CDR3: CASTERVSSSYEQYF
D: .; V: TRBV7-9; J: TRBJ1-4; CDR3: CASSLSSEKLFF
D: TRBD1; V: TRBV7-2; J: TRBJ1-3; CDR3: CASSRADRATGNTIYF
D: TRBD2; V: TRBV25-1; J: TRBJ2-2; CDR3: CASRSGTLAGELFF
D: .; V: TRBV18; J: TRBJ1-1; CDR3: CASGRQGNTEAFF
D: .; V: TRBV6-6; J: TRBJ2-7; CDR3: CASNLKSRSGYEQYF
D: .; V: TRBV20-1; J: TRBJ1-1; CDR3: CSAQARVQAFF
D: TRBD1; V: TRBV9; J: TRBJ1-2; CDR3: CASSGRQGSGYGYTF
D: TRBD2; V: TRBV6-5; J: TRBJ2-7; CDR3: CASRLAGSSYEQYF
D: .; V: TRBV4-2; J: TRBJ2-1; CDR3: CASSQDPVGGSNNEQFF
D: TRBD2; V: TRBV27; J: TRBJ2-1; CDR3: CASMGLAGANEQFF
D: .; V: TRBV6-1; J: TRBJ1-3; CDR3: CASKAAGGNTIYF
D: TRBD1; V: TRBV5-1; J: TRBJ1-2; CDR3: CASSLDGQGRVYGYTF
D: .; V: TRBV6-5; J: TRBJ1-1; CDR3: CACRPANTEAFF
D: .; V: TRBV5-4; J: TRBJ1-1; CDR3: CASIDPTGNTEAFF
D: TRBD2; V: TRBV7-2; J: TRBJ2-5; CDR3: CASSPGASGRPTETQYF
D: .; V: TRBV4-1; J: TRBJ1-2; CDR3: CASSQSPGDNYGYTF
D: .; V: TRBV6-1; J: TRBJ1-2; CDR3: CASSTGIRYGYTF